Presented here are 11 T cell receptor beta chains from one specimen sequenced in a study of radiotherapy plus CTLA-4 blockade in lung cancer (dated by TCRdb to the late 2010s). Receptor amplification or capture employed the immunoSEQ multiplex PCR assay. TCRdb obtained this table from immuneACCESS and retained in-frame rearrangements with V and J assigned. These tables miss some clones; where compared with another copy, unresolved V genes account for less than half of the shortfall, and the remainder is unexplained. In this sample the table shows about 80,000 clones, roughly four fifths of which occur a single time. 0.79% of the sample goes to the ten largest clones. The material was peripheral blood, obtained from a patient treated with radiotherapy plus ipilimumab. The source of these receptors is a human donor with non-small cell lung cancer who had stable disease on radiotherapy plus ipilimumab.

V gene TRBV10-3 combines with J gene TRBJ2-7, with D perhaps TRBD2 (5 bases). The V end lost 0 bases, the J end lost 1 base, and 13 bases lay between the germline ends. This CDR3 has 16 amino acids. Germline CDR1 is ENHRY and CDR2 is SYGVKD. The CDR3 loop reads CAISESRAPVSYEQYF. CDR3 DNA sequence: TGTGCCATCAGTGAGTCGCGGGCTCCCGTGTCCTACGAGCAGTACTTC.

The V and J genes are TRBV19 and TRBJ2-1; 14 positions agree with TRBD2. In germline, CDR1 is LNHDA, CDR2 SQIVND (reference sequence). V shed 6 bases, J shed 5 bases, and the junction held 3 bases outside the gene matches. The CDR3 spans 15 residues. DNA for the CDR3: TGTGCCAGTAGGAGGACTAGCGGGGGGAACAATGAGCAGTTCTTC. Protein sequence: CASRRTSGGNNEQFF.

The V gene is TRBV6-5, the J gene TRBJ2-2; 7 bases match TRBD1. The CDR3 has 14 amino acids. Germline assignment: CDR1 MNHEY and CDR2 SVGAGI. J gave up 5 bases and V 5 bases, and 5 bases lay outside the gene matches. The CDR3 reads CASSDRVGTGELFF. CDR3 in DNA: TGTGCCAGCAGTGACAGGGTGGGGACCGGGGAGCTGTTTTTT.

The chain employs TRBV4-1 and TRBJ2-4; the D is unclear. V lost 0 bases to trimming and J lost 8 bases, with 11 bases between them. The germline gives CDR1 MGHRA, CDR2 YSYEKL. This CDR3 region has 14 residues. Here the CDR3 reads CASSQEGQVDIQYF. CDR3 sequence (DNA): TGCGCCAGCAGCCAAGAGGGCCAAGTGGACATTCAGTACTTC.

CDR3 sequence: CASARQGSTAEAFF. The CDR3 DNA reads TGTGCCAGCGCGAGACAGGGTTCGACAGCTGAAGCTTTCTTT. The V call is TRBV6-1, the J call TRBJ1-1; TRBD1 agrees at 7 bases. V shed 8 bases, J shed 6 bases, and the junction held 12 bases outside the gene matches. Germline V lookup: CDR1 MNHNS, CDR2 SASEGT. The CDR3 covers 14 residues.

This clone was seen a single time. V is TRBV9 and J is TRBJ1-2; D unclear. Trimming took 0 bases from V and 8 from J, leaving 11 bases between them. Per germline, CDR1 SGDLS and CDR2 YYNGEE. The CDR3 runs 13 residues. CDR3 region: CASSVGPGNGYTF. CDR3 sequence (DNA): TGTGCCAGCAGCGTAGGTCCGGGTAACGGCTACACCTTC. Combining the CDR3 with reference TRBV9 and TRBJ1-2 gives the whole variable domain DSGVTQTPKHLITATGQRVTLRCSPRSGDLSVYWYQQSLDQGLQFLIQYYNGEERAKGNILERFSAQQFPDLHSELNLSSLELGDSALYFCASSVGPGNGYTFGSGTRLTVV.

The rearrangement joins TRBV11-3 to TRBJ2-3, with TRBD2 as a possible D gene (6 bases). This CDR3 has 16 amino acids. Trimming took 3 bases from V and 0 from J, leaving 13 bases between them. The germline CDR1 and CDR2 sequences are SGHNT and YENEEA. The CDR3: CASSFGMAGSTDTQYF. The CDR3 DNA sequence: TGTGCCAGCAGCTTCGGTATGGCGGGGAGCACAGATACGCAGTATTTT.

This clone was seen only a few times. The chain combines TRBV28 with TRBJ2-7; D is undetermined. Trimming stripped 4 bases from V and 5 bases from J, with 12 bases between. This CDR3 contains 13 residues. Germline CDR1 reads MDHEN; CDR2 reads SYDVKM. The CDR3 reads CASSSVDRNEQYF. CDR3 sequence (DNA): TGTGCCAGCAGTTCAGTTGATCGGAACGAGCAGTACTTC. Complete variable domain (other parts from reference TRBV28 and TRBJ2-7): DVKVTQSSRYLVKRTGEKVFLECVQDMDHENMFWYRQDPGLGLRLIYFSYDVKMKEKGDIPEGYSVSREKKERFSLILESASTNQTSMYLCASSSVDRNEQYFGPGTRLTVT.

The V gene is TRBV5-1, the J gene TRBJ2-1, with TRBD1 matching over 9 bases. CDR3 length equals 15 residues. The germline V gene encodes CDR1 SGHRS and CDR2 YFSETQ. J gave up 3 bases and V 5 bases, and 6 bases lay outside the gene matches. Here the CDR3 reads CASRTAGQGYNEQFF. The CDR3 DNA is TGCGCCAGCAGGACAGCGGGACAGGGCTACAATGAGCAGTTCTTC.

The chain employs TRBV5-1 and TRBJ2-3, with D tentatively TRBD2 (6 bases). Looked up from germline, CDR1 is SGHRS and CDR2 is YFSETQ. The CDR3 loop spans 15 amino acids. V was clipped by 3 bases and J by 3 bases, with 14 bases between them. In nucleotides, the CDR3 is TGCGCCAGCAGCTCTCGCGGGGTGCTAACAGATACGCAGTATTTT. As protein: CASSSRGVLTDTQYF.

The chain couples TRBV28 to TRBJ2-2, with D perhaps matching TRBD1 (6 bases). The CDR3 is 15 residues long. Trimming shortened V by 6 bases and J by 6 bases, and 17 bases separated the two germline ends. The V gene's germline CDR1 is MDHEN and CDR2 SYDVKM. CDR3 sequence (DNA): TGTGCCAGCAGCTCCCCCCGGGACACTCCCGGGGAGCTGTTTTTT. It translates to CASSSPRDTPGELFF.